This entry lists 23 T cell receptor beta chains sequenced from one sample in a study of T-cell reconstitution after alpha-beta-depleted transplantation in children. Preparation of the TCRbeta library involved a method that used unique molecular identifiers. TCRdb independently ran MiXCR on the PCR reads; one entry per CDR3 protein. The sample contains around 580,000 distinct CDR3 sequences, 27% of which appear only once. Here the sequenced sample was PBMCs, taken before TCRalphabeta/CD19-depleted stem cell transplant. All receptors derive from a boy in the first two years of life with Wiskott-Aldrich syndrome, due to receive a stem cell transplant.

This clonotype showed up just a few times. The chain links TRBV7-2 to TRBJ2-1; D is unresolved. The germline V gene encodes CDR1 SGHTA and CDR2 FQGNSA. The CDR3 loop spans 11 amino acids. Deletions cut 5 bases from V and 5 bases from J, with 4 bases between. CDR3 amino acids: CASSANNEQFF. The CDR3 DNA follows: TGTGCCAGCAGCGCAAACAATGAGCAGTTCTTC.

V gene TRBV10-3 combines with J gene TRBJ1-5; D not resolved. Per germline, CDR1 ENHRY and CDR2 SYGVKD. Trimming took off 2 bases at V and 6 bases at J, with 5 bases between the two ends. The length of the CDR3 is 12 residues. As DNA, the CDR3 is TGTGCCATCAGTGAGACTCTTCAGCCCCAGCATTTT. Amino acid sequence: CAISETLQPQHF.

V gene TRBV5-1 combines with J gene TRBJ2-7; a weak D match, TRBD1 (6 bases). This CDR3 is built from 14 residues. Trimming removed 0 bases at V and 5 bases at J, with 12 bases between. Germline CDR1 and CDR2: SGHRS and YFSETQ. The CDR3 is CASSLGQVGNEQYF. In DNA form, the CDR3 reads TGCGCCAGCAGCTTGGGACAGGTTGGCAACGAGCAGTACTTC.

The chain joins TRBV20-1 to TRBJ2-7; 9 nucleotides match TRBD1. The length of the CDR3 is 14 residues. Trimming at V came to 6 bases and at J to 1 base, leaving 7 bases not matched to a gene. CDR1 is DFQATT and CDR2 is SNEGSKA in the germline V gene (reference sequence). The CDR3 region is CSAQSGTGSYEQYF. DNA for the CDR3: TGCAGTGCCCAATCCGGGACAGGGTCCTACGAGCAGTACTTC.

This clonotype was seen more than once but under ten times. The rearrangement joins TRBV20-1 to TRBJ2-1; no clear D gene. Germline CDR1 and CDR2: DFQATT and SNEGSKA (reference sequence). This CDR3 spans 14 amino acids. The V end was cut by 6 bases, the J end by 0 bases, with 12 bases between. CDR3: CSALGRVSYNEQFF. The CDR3 DNA is TGCAGTGCCCTAGGGCGCGTCTCCTACAATGAGCAGTTCTTC.

This clonotype occurred a few times. CDR3 nucleotide sequence: TGCAGTGCAGACACACTGTACGAGCAGTACTTC. Translating it yields CSADTLYEQYF. The rearrangement joins TRBV20-1 to TRBJ2-7; D call uncertain. The CDR3 has 11 residues. V shed 6 bases and J shed 4 bases, with 10 bases lying between them. Germline V gene data show CDR1 as DFQATT and CDR2 as SNEGSKA (reference sequence).

This clonotype has a handful of counts. This chain joins TRBV10-3 and TRBJ2-3, with D perhaps matching TRBD2 (6 bases). V dropped 3 bases and J dropped 7 bases, with 8 bases sitting between them. In germline, CDR1 is ENHRY, CDR2 SYGVKD. The CDR3 is 12 amino acids. CDR3: CAISDGGNTQYF. The CDR3 DNA follows: TGTGCCATCAGTGATGGGGGGAATACGCAGTATTTT.

The J gene is TRBJ1-1, the V gene TRBV27; tentative D call: TRBD1 (5 bases). The CDR3 consists of 14 residues. Germline CDR1 reads MNHEY; CDR2 reads SMNVEV (reference sequence). V lost 8 bases and J 6 bases, leaving 19 bases between the germline ends. CDR3 nucleotide sequence: TGTGCCAGCTCCTTGGGTCCAAGGGGCTCTGAAGCTTTCTTT. Translating gives CASSLGPRGSEAFF.

J is TRBJ2-7 and V is TRBV3-1; D is unclear. Looked up from germline, CDR1 is LGHDT and CDR2 is YNNKEL (reference sequence). The ends were cut back, 0 bases at V and 2 bases at J, with 8 bases in the middle. This CDR3 spans 14 amino acids. The CDR3 region has the DNA TGTGCCAGCAGCCAAGAGTCCTACCCCTACGAGCAGTACTTC. It specifies CASSQESYPYEQYF.

The genes are TRBV11-2 and TRBJ2-3, with D perhaps TRBD2 (6 bases). Germline CDR1 SGHAT, CDR2 FQNNGV. V shed 0 bases and J shed 1 base, with 17 bases lying between them. The CDR3 totals 18 residues. The CDR3 nucleotides read TGTGCCAGCAGCTTAGACTTCCGCTGGTGGGAGGGCACAGATACGCAGTATTTT. Protein: CASSLDFRWWEGTDTQYF.

This clonotype came up a few times. The genes are TRBV5-1 and TRBJ2-1; D ambiguous. V was shortened by 5 bases and J by 5 bases, with 5 bases between the two germline ends. Germline V gives CDR1 SGHRS, CDR2 YFSETQ. The CDR3 covers 11 residues. The CDR3 bases are TGCGCCAGCAGGGACGACAATGAGCAGTTCTTC. Its protein product is CASRDDNEQFF.

This clonotype was counted between two and nine times. The gene calls are TRBV11-2 and TRBJ2-1, with 12 nucleotides matching TRBD2. Germline V gives CDR1 SGHAT, CDR2 FQNNGV. After removal of 5 bases from V and 5 bases from J, the junction contained 7 bases not matched to a gene. This CDR3 has 16 residues. As DNA, the CDR3 is TGTGCCAGCAGCAAATGGACTAGCGGGAAGAACAATGAGCAGTTCTTC. Encoded protein: CASSKWTSGKNNEQFF.

This clonotype was picked up a small number of times. The CDR3 here is CAISGDRAELATQYF. CDR3 in DNA: TGTGCCATCAGTGGGGACAGGGCAGAGCTAGCGACCCAGTACTTC. This chain uses TRBV10-3 with TRBJ2-5; 9 bases are shared with TRBD1. The J segment lost 7 bases and the V segment lost 4 bases, leaving 10 bases of the junction unmatched. Per germline, CDR1 ENHRY and CDR2 SYGVKD. The CDR3 runs 15 residues.

The gene calls are TRBV5-1 and TRBJ2-2, with no clear D. Germline CDR1 reads SGHRS; CDR2 reads YFSETQ. CDR3 length equals 11 residues. V lost 1 base and J lost 8, with 3 bases in between. In DNA form, the CDR3 reads TGCGCCAGCAGCTTGTATGGGGAGCTGTTTTTT. Amino acids: CASSLYGELFF.

This clonotype occurred a few times. The chain recombines TRBV28 with TRBJ1-3; D is uncertain. The CDR3 spans 12 residues. Germline assignment: CDR1 MDHEN and CDR2 SYDVKM. The CDR3 coding sequence is TGTGCGGCAGGCCCAACTGGAAACACCATATATTTT. Protein: CAAGPTGNTIYF.

This chain links TRBV20-1 with TRBJ1-3, with TRBD1 as a possible D gene (5 bases). Trimming cost V 6 bases and J 0 bases, with 15 bases left between them. The germline gives CDR1 DFQATT, CDR2 SNEGSKA (reference sequence). This CDR3 spans 15 amino acids. The CDR3 reads CSATRGASSGNTIYF. The CDR3 DNA reads as TGCAGTGCCACGAGGGGTGCTAGCTCTGGAAACACCATATATTTT.

The V call is TRBV7-2, the J call TRBJ2-1; D could derive from TRBD1 or TRBD2 (5 bases each). V was clipped by 1 base and J by 6 bases, with 10 bases between them. The CDR3 spans 14 residues. Per the germline V gene, CDR1 is SGHTA and CDR2 is FQGNSA. In nucleotides, the CDR3 is TGTGCCAGCAGCTTAGGAGGGGTTAGCAATGAGCAGTTCTTC. Translation: CASSLGGVSNEQFF. Based on the CDR3 plus reference TRBV7-2 and TRBJ2-1, the full variable domain is GAGVSQSPSNKVTEKGKDVELRCDPISGHTALYWYRQSLGQGLEFLIYFQGNSAPDKSGLPSDRFSAERTGGSVSTLTIQRTQQEDSAVYLCASSLGGVSNEQFFGPGTRLTVL.

This clonotype occurred a few times. The genes are TRBV12-3 or TRBV12-4 and TRBJ2-1; TRBD2 aligns across 7 bases. CDR3 length: 14 amino acids. The V segment lost 7 bases and the J segment 0 bases; nucleotides outside the gene matches: 3. Here the CDR3 DNA reads TGTGCCAGCACCGCTAGCGGCTCCTACAATGAGCAGTTCTTC. Amino acids: CASTASGSYNEQFF.

The V gene is TRBV6-5, the J gene TRBJ1-5, with 7 nucleotides matching TRBD1. Trimming cost V 4 bases and J 0 bases; bases outside gene matches: 6. The CDR3 covers 16 residues. Germline CDR1 MNHEY, CDR2 SVGAGI. DNA for the CDR3: TGTGCCAGCAGTTCCGCGGGACAGATTAGCAATCAGCCCCAGCATTTT. This sequence encodes CASSSAGQISNQPQHF.

This clonotype showed up just a few times. The CDR3 here is CASKGPGSSGELFF. For the CDR3, the DNA is TGTGCCAGCAAAGGGCCGGGATCGAGCGGGGAGCTGTTTTTT. This rearrangement joins TRBV7-2 to TRBJ2-2; D is perhaps TRBD2 (5 bases). V was cut by 7 bases and J by 7 bases, with 16 bases left in between. The CDR3 is made up of 14 amino acids. Germline V lookup: CDR1 SGHTA, CDR2 FQGNSA.

This clonotype has just a few counts. The V and J genes are TRBV7-2 and TRBJ2-1; D possibly matches TRBD1 or TRBD2 (5 bases each). The germline V gene has CDR1 SGHTA and CDR2 FQGNSA. Trimming left V 1 base short and J 0 bases short, with 10 bases between. This CDR3 has 16 residues. Here the CDR3 DNA reads TGTGCCAGCAGCTTAGAAGGGACGATCTCCTACAATGAGCAGTTCTTC. The encoded protein is CASSLEGTISYNEQFF.

DNA of the CDR3: TGCGCCAGCAGTGAGTCACTATCCGGGGAGCTGTTTTTT. This sequence encodes CASSESLSGELFF. V is TRBV10-2 and J is TRBJ2-2; no firm D call. Between the trimmed V and J ends, which lost 0 bases and 6 bases, there was a span of 5 bases. This CDR3 has 13 amino acids. The germline CDR1 and CDR2 sequences are WSHSY and SAAADI.

This clonotype was counted between two and nine times. This chain uses TRBV7-8 with TRBJ2-1; 10 nucleotides align to TRBD2. V gave up 2 bases and J gave up 9 bases; unmatched junction bases: 13. There are 17 residues in the CDR3. Germline lookup yields CDR1 SGHVS and CDR2 FQNEAQ. The CDR3 here is CASSLWPSGSKVAEQFF. CDR3 nucleotides: TGTGCCAGCAGCTTATGGCCTAGCGGGAGTAAAGTGGCTGAGCAGTTCTTC.